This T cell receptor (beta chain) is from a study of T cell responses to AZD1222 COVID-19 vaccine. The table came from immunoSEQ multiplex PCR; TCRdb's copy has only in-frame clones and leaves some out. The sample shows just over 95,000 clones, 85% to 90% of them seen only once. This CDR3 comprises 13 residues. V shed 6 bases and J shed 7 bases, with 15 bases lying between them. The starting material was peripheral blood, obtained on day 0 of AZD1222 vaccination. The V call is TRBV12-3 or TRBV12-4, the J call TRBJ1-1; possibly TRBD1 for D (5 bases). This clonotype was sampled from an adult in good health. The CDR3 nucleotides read TGTGCCAGCAGACTAGGAGGGGCTGTTGAAGCTTTCTTT. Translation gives CASRLGGAVEAFF.